This T cell receptor (beta chain) stems from a study of molecular identifiers for immune sequencing clone quantification. Overall study context: Replicates involved a five-way split of RNA from approximately 20,000 or 100,000 naive CD8 cells, with sequencing of four.

Via MiXCR, TCRdb re-called the PCR reads, giving one row per CDR3 protein. The sample lists about 510,000 distinct CDR3 sequences, around a fifth seen once, with around 0.86% in the top ten. Sorting captured naive CD8 T cells as CD8+CD4-CCR7+CD45RA+. Ten or more counts support this clonotype. Its antigen is not identified. V was pared by 3 bases and J by 0 bases, with 13 bases between. Germline V gene sequence: CDR1 LNHDA, CDR2 SQIVND (reference sequence). The CDR3 length is 16 residues. Overall study results and limits: Identical TCR molecules can share a barcode, and this sharing could underestimate highly expanded clone sizes.

This receptor was identified in a human donor in good health. Some libraries in this study had Jurkat cell RNA spiked in. The material sequenced was naive CD8+ T cells from blood, with Jurkat cell RNA spiked in. Specified subset: FACS-sorted CD8+CD4-CCR7+CD45RA+ naive T cells. This chain uses TRBV19 with TRBJ2-3, with D maybe TRBD1 (5 bases). The CDR3 spells CASSIRTGTSTDTQYF. For the CDR3, the DNA is TGTGCCAGTAGTATTCGAACAGGAACTAGCACAGATACGCAGTATTTT.